This record concerns one T cell receptor beta chain sequence. As yet, its antigen is unknown. Using immunoSEQ multiplex PCR, the repertoire was profiled, and TCRdb retains in-frame clones only, with some absent. The data show 4,000 to 4,500 clones, about 70% seen once. Eligibility required adulthood, ileal or ileocolonic Crohn's disease and indicated ileocolonic resection. This record comes from a study of T cell repertoires in ileal Crohn's disease. For the study at large: 35% were active smokers at surgery; median disease duration was 7.9 years. General study findings and limits: Clonal expansions were more frequent in active smokers than non-smokers at surgery. Every patient over 26.8% clonality showed endoscopic recurrence.

Sequencing was done on a sample of ileal tissue. This TCR came from an adult with Crohn's disease.

The CDR3 sequence is CASRTGDTGELFF. The CDR3 nucleotides are TGTGCCAGCAGGACAGGAGACACCGGGGAGCTGTTTTTT. This chain uses TRBV6-5 with TRBJ2-2, with D possibly being TRBD1 (6 bases). V lost 6 bases, J lost 3 bases, and 8 bases lay in between. Per germline, CDR1 MNHEY and CDR2 SVGAGI. This CDR3 has 13 amino acids.